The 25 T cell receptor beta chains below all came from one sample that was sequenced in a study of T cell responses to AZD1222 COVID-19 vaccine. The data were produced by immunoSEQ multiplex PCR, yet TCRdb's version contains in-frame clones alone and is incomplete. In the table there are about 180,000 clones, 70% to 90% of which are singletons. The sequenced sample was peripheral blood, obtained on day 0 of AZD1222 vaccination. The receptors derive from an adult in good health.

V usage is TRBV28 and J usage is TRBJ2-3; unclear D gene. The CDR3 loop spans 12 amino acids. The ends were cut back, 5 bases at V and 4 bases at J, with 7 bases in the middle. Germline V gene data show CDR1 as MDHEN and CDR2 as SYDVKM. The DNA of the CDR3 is TGTGCCAGCAGTCCCCTCTCAGATACGCAGTATTTT. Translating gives CASSPLSDTQYF.

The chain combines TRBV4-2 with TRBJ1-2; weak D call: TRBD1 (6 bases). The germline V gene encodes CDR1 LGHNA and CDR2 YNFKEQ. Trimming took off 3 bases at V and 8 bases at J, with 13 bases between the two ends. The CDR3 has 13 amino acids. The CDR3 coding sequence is TGTGCCAGCAGCCAGGCCGAGGGGGTCGGCTACACCTTC. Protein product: CASSQAEGVGYTF.

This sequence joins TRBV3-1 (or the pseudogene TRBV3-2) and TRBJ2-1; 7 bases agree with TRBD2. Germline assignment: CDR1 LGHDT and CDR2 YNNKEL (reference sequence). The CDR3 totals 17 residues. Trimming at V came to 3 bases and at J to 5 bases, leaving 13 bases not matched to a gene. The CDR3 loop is CASSHALSLAENNEQFF. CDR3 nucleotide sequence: TGTGCCAGCAGCCACGCCCTGTCCCTAGCGGAAAACAATGAGCAGTTCTTC.

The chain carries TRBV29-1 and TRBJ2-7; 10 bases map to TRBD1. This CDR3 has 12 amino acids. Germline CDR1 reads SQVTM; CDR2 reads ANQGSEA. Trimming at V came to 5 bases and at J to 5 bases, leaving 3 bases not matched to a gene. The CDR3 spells CSVWTGGDEQYF. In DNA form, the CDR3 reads TGCAGCGTTTGGACAGGGGGGGACGAGCAGTACTTC.

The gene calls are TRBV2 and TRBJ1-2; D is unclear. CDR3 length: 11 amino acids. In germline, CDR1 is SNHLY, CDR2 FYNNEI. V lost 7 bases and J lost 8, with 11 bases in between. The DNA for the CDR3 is TGTGCCAGCACCCCGCTAGGGGGCTACACCTTC. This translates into CASTPLGGYTF.

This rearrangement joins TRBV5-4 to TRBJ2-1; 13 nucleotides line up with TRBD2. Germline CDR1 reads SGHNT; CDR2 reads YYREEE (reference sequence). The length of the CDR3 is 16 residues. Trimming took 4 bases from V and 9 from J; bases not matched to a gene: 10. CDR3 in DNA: TGTGCCAGCAGCCGATCAGGACTAGCGGGAGCAAGTGAGCAGTTCTTC. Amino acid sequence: CASSRSGLAGASEQFF.

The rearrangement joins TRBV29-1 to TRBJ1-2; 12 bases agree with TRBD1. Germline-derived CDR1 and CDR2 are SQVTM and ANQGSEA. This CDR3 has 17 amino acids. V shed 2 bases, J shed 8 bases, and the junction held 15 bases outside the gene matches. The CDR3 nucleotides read TGCAGCGTTGAACGGCTTGGGGACAGGGGGCCTTTTGGGGGCTACACCTTC. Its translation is CSVERLGDRGPFGGYTF.

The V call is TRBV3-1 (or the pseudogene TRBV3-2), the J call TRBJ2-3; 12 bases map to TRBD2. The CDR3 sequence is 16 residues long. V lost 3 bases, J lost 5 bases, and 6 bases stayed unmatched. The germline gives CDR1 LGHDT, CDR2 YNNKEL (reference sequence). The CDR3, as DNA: TGTGCCAGCAGCCACAGACTAGCGGGGGCCCTAGATACGCAGTATTTT. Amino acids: CASSHRLAGALDTQYF.

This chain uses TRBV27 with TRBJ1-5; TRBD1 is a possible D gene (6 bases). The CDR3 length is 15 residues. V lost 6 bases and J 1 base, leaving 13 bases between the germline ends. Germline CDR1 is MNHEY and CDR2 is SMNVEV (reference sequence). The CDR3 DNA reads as TGTGCCAGCAGCTATAGAGGGGGGAGCAATCAGCCCCAGCATTTT. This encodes CASSYRGGSNQPQHF.

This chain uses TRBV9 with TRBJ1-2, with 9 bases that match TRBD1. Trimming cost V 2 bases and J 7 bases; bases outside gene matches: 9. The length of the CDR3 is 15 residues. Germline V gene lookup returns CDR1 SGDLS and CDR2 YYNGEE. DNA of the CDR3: TGTGCCAGCAGCGTTAAGGACAGGGGAGGTCTTGGCTACACCTTC. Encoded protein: CASSVKDRGGLGYTF.

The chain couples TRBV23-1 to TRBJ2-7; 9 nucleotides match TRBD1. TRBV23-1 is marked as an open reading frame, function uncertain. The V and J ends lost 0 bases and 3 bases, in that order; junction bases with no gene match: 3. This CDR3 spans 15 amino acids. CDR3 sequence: CASSQSGTGHYEQYF. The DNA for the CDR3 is TGCGCCAGCAGTCAATCCGGGACAGGGCACTACGAGCAGTACTTC.

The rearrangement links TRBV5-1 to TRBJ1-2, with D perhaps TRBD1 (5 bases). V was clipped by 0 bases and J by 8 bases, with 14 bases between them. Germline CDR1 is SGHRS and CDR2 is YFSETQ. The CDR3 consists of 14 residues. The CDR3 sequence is CASSLVGREEGYTF. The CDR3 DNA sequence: TGCGCCAGCAGCTTGGTTGGCAGGGAGGAGGGCTACACCTTC.

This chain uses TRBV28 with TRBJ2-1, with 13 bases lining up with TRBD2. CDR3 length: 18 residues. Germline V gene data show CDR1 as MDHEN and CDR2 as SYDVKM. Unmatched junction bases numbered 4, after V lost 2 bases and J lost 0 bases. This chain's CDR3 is CASSLQTSGRYSYNEQFF. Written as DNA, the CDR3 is TGTGCCAGCAGTTTACAGACTAGCGGGAGGTACTCCTACAATGAGCAGTTCTTC.

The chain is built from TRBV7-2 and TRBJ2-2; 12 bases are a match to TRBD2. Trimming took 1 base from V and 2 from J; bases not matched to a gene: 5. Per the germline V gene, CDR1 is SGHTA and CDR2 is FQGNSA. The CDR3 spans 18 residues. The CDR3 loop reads CASSLVLAGGTNTGELFF. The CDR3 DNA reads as TGTGCCAGCAGCTTAGTACTAGCGGGGGGTACTAACACCGGGGAGCTGTTTTTT.

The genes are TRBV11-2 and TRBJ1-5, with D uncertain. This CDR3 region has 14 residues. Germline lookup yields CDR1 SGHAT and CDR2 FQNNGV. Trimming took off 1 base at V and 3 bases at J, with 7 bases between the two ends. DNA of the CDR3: TGTGCCAGCAGCTTAGCAAGCTCCAATCAGCCCCAGCATTTT. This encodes CASSLASSNQPQHF.

CDR3 region: CASTLEGAKQPQHF. The CDR3 coding sequence is TGTGCCAGCACCTTAGAGGGGGCTAAGCAGCCCCAGCATTTT. The chain links TRBV28 to TRBJ1-5; 7 positions agree with TRBD1. J was trimmed by 7 bases and V by 7 bases; bases with no gene match: 10. The CDR3 sequence is 14 residues long. Per germline, CDR1 MDHEN and CDR2 SYDVKM.

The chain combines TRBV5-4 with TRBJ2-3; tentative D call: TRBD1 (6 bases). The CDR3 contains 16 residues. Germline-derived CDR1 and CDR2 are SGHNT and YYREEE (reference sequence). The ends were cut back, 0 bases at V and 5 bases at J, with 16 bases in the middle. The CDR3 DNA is TGTGCCAGCAGCTTGGGAAACGGACAGTTAGTAGATACGCAGTATTTT. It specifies CASSLGNGQLVDTQYF.

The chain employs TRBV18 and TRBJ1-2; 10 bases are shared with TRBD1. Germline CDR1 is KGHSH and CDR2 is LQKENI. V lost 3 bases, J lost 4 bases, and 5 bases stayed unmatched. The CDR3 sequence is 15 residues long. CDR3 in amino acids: CASSPGTGEPYGYTF. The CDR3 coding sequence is TGTGCCAGCTCACCTGGGACAGGGGAGCCCTATGGCTACACCTTC.

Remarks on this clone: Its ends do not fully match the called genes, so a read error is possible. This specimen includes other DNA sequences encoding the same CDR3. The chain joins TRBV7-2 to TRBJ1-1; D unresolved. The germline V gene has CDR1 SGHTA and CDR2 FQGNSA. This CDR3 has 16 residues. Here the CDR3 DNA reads TGCGCCAGCAGCTTACTGTGGGTCCCAATGAACACTGAAGCTTTCTTT. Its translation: CASSLLWVPMNTEAFF. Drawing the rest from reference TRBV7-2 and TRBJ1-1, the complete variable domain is GAGVSQSPSNKVTEKGKDVELRCDPISGHTALYWYRQSLGQGLEFLIYFQGNSAPDKSGLPSDRFSAERTGGSVSTLTIQRTQQEDSAVYLCASSLLWVPMNTEAFFGQGTRLTVV.

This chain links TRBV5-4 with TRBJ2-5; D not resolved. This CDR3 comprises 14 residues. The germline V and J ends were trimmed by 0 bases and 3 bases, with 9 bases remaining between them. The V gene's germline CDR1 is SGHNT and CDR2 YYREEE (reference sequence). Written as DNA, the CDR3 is TGTGCCAGCAGCTTGGATCCTCGGGAAGAGACCCAGTACTTC. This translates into CASSLDPREETQYF. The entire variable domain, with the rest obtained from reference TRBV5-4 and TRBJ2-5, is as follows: ETGVTQSPTHLIKTRGQQVTLRCSSQSGHNTVSWYQQALGQGPQFIFQYYREEENGRGNFPPRFSGLQFPNYSSELNVNALELDDSALYLCASSLDPREETQYFGPGTRLLVL.

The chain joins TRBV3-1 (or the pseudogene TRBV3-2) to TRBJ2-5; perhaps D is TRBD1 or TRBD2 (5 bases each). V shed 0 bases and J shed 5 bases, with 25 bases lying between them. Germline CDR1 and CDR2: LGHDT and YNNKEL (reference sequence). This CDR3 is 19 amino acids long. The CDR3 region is CASSQDWGFSHPMGETQYF. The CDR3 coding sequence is TGTGCCAGCAGCCAAGATTGGGGGTTCAGTCACCCGATGGGGGAGACCCAGTACTTC.

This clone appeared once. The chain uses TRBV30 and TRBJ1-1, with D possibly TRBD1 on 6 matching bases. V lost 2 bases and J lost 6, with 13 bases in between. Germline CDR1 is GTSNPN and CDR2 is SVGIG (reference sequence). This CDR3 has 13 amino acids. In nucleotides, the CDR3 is TGTGCCTGGAGTAGCCAGGGGTTGTCTGAAGCTTTCTTT. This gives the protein CAWSSQGLSEAFF.

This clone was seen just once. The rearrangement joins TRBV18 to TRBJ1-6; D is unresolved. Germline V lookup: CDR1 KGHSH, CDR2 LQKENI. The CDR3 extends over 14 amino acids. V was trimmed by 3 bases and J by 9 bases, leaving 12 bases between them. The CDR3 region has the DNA TGTGCCAGCTCACCGACTGCCCCTTCTTCACCCCTCCACTTT. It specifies CASSPTAPSSPLHF.

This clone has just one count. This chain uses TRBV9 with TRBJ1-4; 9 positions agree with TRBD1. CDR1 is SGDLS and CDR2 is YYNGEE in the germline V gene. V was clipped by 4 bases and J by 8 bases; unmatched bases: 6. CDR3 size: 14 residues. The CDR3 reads CASSPRTGEEKLFF. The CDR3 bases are TGTGCCAGCAGCCCCAGGACAGGGGAAGAAAAACTGTTTTTT.

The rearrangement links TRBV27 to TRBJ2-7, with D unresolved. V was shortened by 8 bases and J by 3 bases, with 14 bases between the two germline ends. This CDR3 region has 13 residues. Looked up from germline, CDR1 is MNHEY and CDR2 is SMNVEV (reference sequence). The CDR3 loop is CASAPRPDYEQYF. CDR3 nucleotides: TGTGCCAGCGCCCCTCGGCCCGACTACGAGCAGTACTTC.